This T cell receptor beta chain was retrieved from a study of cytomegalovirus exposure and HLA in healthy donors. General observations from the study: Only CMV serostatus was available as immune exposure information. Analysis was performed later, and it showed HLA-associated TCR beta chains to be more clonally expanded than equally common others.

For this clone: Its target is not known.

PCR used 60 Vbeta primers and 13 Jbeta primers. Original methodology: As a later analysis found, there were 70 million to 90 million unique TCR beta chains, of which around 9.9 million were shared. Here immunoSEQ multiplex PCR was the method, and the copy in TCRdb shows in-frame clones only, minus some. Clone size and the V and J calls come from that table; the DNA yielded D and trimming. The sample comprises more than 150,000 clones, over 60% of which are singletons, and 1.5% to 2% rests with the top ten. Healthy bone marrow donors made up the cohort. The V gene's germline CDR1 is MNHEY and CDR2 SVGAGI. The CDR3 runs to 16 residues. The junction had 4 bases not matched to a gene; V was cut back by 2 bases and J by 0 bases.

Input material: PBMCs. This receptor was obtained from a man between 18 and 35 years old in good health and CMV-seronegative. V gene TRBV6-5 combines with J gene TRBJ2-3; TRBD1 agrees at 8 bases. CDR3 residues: CASSYGGDRSTDTQYF. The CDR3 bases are TGTGCCAGCAGTTACGGAGGGGACAGGAGCACAGATACGCAGTATTTT.